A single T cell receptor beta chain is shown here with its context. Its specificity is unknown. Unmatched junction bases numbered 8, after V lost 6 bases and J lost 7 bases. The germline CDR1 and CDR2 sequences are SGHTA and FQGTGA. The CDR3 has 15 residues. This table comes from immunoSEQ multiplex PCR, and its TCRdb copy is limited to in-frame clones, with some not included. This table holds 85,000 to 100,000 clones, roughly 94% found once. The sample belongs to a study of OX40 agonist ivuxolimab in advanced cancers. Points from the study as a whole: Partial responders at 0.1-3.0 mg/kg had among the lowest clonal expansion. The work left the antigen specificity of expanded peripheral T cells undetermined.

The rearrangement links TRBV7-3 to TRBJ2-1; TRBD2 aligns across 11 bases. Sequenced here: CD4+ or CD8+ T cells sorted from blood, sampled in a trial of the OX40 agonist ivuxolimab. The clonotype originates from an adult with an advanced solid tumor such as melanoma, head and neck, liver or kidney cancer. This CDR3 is CASRLAGGPRNEQFF. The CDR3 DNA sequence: TGTGCCAGCAGATTAGCGGGAGGGCCGCGTAATGAGCAGTTCTTC.